Presented here are 25 T cell receptor beta chains from one specimen sequenced in a study of CD8+ T cells in alopecia areata. Stated treatment: oral pan-JAK inhibitor, 5-10 mg twice daily. Extraction of RNA preceded its reverse transcription into cDNA, which served as the sequencing template. Here immunoSEQ multiplex PCR was the method, and the copy in TCRdb shows in-frame clones only, minus some. The sample yields fewer than 150,000 clones, roughly four fifths seen once. The input for sequencing was CD8+ T cells sorted from blood, taken at week 4, from a patient treated with tofacitinib. The receptor set was obtained from a human donor with alopecia areata.

Turning to this clone: One end of the junction fails to match germline, which may point to a read error. The chain couples TRBV7-9 to TRBJ2-5; possible D gene TRBD2, 5 bases. The CDR3 runs 15 residues. Germline CDR1 reads SEHNR; CDR2 reads FQNEAQ (reference sequence). The DNA of the CDR3 is TGTGCCAGCAGCTCCGGCAGTAGCGCAAGAGAGGCCCAGTACTTC. Translation gives CASSSGSSAREAQYF.

The V gene is TRBV7-9, the J gene TRBJ2-7; D is possibly TRBD1 (5 bases). The CDR3 contains 15 residues. V dropped 2 bases and J dropped 7 bases, with 18 bases sitting between them. CDR1 is SEHNR and CDR2 is FQNEAQ in the germline V gene (reference sequence). CDR3 region: CASSLTTGNLLEQYF. CDR3 DNA sequence: TGTGCCAGCAGCTTAACTACAGGAAATTTGTTGGAGCAGTACTTC. The whole variable domain, remainder taken from reference TRBV7-9 and TRBJ2-7, is DTGVSQNPRHKITKRGQNVTFRCDPISEHNRLYWYRQTLGQGPEFLTYFQNEAQLEKSRLLSDRFSAERPKGSFSTLEIQRTEQGDSAMYLCASSLTTGNLLEQYFGPGTRLTVT.

The chain employs TRBV29-1 and TRBJ1-3; D perhaps matches TRBD1 (6 bases). In germline, CDR1 is SQVTM, CDR2 ANQGSEA. CDR3 size: 16 residues. V lost 4 bases, J lost 0 bases, and 16 bases lay in between. Here the CDR3 DNA reads TGCAGCGTTGCGGACAGCGCGCGAGGCTCTGGAAACACCATATATTTT. This gives the protein CSVADSARGSGNTIYF.

The genes are TRBV7-9 and TRBJ2-5; 7 positions agree with TRBD1. After removal of 4 bases from V and 1 base from J, the junction contained 6 bases not matched to a gene. CDR3 length: 15 residues. CDR1 is SEHNR, CDR2 FQNEAQ, per germline (reference sequence). The CDR3 spells CASSWGQQTQETQYF. CDR3 nucleotides: TGTGCCAGCAGCTGGGGACAGCAAACCCAAGAGACCCAGTACTTC.

The gene calls are TRBV27 and TRBJ2-7; D is undetermined. The V gene lost 3 bases and the J gene lost 3 bases, with 15 bases spanning the gap. This CDR3 has 15 residues. Germline CDR1 and CDR2: MNHEY and SMNVEV (reference sequence). CDR3 bases: TGTGCCAGCAGTTTGTACTCGGCAAGTGTCTACGAGCAGTACTTC. It translates to CASSLYSASVYEQYF.

The chain has TRBV5-6 and TRBJ1-2, with D perhaps matching TRBD1 (6 bases). CDR1 and CDR2 (germline): SGHDT, YYEEEE. This CDR3 is 15 amino acids long. Trimming removed 6 bases at V and 0 bases at J, with 15 bases between. This CDR3 is CASKARDTTNYGYTF. DNA for the CDR3: TGTGCCAGCAAGGCCCGGGACACCACTAACTATGGCTACACCTTC.

The chain combines TRBV29-1 with TRBJ2-7; TRBD1 matches 10 bases. Germline CDR1 and CDR2: SQVTM and ANQGSEA. The CDR3 has 15 residues. Trimming removed 7 bases from V and 6 bases from J; junction bases left unmatched: 15. The CDR3 region is CSAVIPTWTGGEQYF. In DNA, the CDR3 is TGCAGCGCAGTAATCCCTACCTGGACAGGGGGCGAGCAGTACTTC.

The chain has TRBV27 and TRBJ2-5; TRBD2 matches 7 bases. This CDR3 comprises 14 residues. Trimming removed 1 base from V and 4 bases from J; junction bases left unmatched: 3. Germline lookup yields CDR1 MNHEY and CDR2 SMNVEV (reference sequence). Written as DNA, the CDR3 is TGTGCCAGCAGTTTATTTACGGGGGGAGAGACCCAGTACTTC. Translated: CASSLFTGGETQYF.

This clone was seen only once. Additional DNA sequences in this sample encode the identical CDR3. The chain couples TRBV29-1 to TRBJ1-2; D call uncertain. V was trimmed by 6 bases and J by 4 bases, leaving 9 bases between them. Germline V gene sequence: CDR1 SQVTM, CDR2 ANQGSEA. The CDR3 is made up of 11 amino acids. The chain's CDR3 is CSVASSYGYTF. In DNA form, the CDR3 reads TGCAGCGTGGCCTCCTCCTATGGCTACACCTTC.

V is TRBV29-1 and J is TRBJ2-5; 7 bases map to TRBD1. The J call may be in error: the DNA end matches TRBJ2-7 better. Germline CDR1 and CDR2: SQVTM and ANQGSEA. CDR3 size: 14 residues. This CDR3 reads CSVEISGQTYEQYF. CDR3 bases: TGCAGCGTTGAGATTTCGGGACAGACCTACGAGCAGTACTTC.

V and J are TRBV4-2 and TRBJ1-4; perhaps TRBD1 as D (5 bases). The CDR3 is 18 amino acids. CDR1 is LGHNA and CDR2 is YNFKEQ in the germline V gene. Trimming removed 0 bases from V and 6 bases from J, with 20 bases in between. The CDR3 DNA sequence: TGTGCCAGCAGCCAAGAGGGGATAGAGGTCAAGGGACATGAAAAACTGTTTTTT. It yields the protein CASSQEGIEVKGHEKLFF.

The rearrangement links TRBV30 to TRBJ1-4, with D maybe TRBD1 (5 bases). The V end lost 2 bases, the J end lost 8 bases, and 12 bases lay between the germline ends. The CDR3 extends over 13 amino acids. Germline values: CDR1 GTSNPN, CDR2 SVGIG (reference sequence). The CDR3 spells CAWSNPRGEKLFF. For the CDR3, the DNA is TGTGCCTGGAGTAACCCCCGGGGCGAAAAACTGTTTTTT.

CDR3 region: CASQQGAETQYF. The CDR3 nucleotides read TGTGCCAGCCAGCAGGGGGCGGAGACCCAGTACTTC. The chain couples TRBV2 to TRBJ2-5, with 8 bases fitting TRBD1. V lost 8 bases to trimming and J lost 5 bases; unmatched junction nucleotides: 4. The germline gives CDR1 SNHLY, CDR2 FYNNEI. The CDR3 has 12 amino acids.

This clone was recorded a few times. The chain links TRBV7-9 to TRBJ2-7, with D unclear. Germline CDR1 SEHNR, CDR2 FQNEAQ (reference sequence). Trimming shortened V by 7 bases and J by 4 bases, and 17 bases separated the two germline ends. The length of the CDR3 is 14 residues. CDR3 protein: CASTSYGPGYEQYF. The CDR3 DNA sequence: TGTGCCAGCACCAGCTACGGACCTGGTTACGAGCAGTACTTC.

The chain uses TRBV19 and TRBJ2-3; D could derive from TRBD1 or TRBD2 (6 bases each). This CDR3 is 16 amino acids long. V was clipped by 5 bases and J by 1 base, with 16 bases between them. In germline, CDR1 is LNHDA, CDR2 SQIVND (reference sequence). CDR3 DNA: TGTGCCAGTAGTCCTACCGCCGGGGGCGGCACAGATACGCAGTATTTT. Protein product: CASSPTAGGGTDTQYF. The full variable domain, in which reference TRBV19 and TRBJ2-3 provide the parts outside the CDR3, is DGGITQSPKYLFRKEGQNVTLSCEQNLNHDAMYWYRQDPGQGLRLIYYSQIVNDFQKGDIAEGYSVSREKKESFPLTVTSAQKNPTAFYLCASSPTAGGGTDTQYFGPGTRLTVL.

This sequence joins TRBV7-8 and TRBJ2-3; the match to TRBD2 covers 10 bases. Germline CDR1 reads SGHVS; CDR2 reads FQNEAQ. Losses at the gene ends were 3 bases for V and 0 bases for J; bases not matched to a gene: 12. The length of the CDR3 is 19 residues. The CDR3 region is CASSFDDVAGGSSTDTQYF. The CDR3 bases are TGTGCCAGCAGCTTCGACGATGTAGCGGGGGGATCTAGCACAGATACGCAGTATTTT.

V usage is TRBV13 and J usage is TRBJ2-7; TRBD2 matches at 7 bases. The CDR3 extends over 15 amino acids. Trimming took 7 bases from V and 0 from J; bases not matched to a gene: 9. From germline, CDR1 is PRHDT and CDR2 FYEKMQ (reference sequence). For the CDR3, the DNA is TGTGCCAGCACCGCCGGGGGAGGGTTCTCCTACGAGCAGTACTTC. Its translation is CASTAGGGFSYEQYF.

The chain combines TRBV29-1 with TRBJ2-7; no reliable D call. Trimming pared 6 bases from V and 7 bases from J, leaving 22 bases between. The CDR3 spans 14 residues. Germline V CDR1 and CDR2: SQVTM, ANQGSEA. The CDR3, as DNA: TGCAGCGTCAATGGTGCCGCCGAGATTGGGGAGCAGTACTTC. This encodes CSVNGAAEIGEQYF.

The V gene is TRBV6-6, the J gene TRBJ2-1; D unclear. Trimming took off 2 bases at V and 8 bases at J, with 10 bases between the two ends. CDR3 size: 13 residues. Germline V gene lookup returns CDR1 MNHNY and CDR2 SVGAGI (reference sequence). For the CDR3, the DNA is TGTGCCAGCAGTTACCCCCAGAGCGATGAGCAGTTCTTC. This codes for CASSYPQSDEQFF.

The rearrangement uses TRBV29-1 and TRBJ2-5; TRBD2 matches at 8 bases. After removal of 0 bases from V and 2 bases from J, the junction contained 8 bases not matched to a gene. CDR3 length: 16 residues. The germline V gene has CDR1 SQVTM and CDR2 ANQGSEA. The DNA of the CDR3 is TGCAGCGTTGAAGAACGAGCGGGGGTCATACAAGAGACCCAGTACTTC. Encoded protein: CSVEERAGVIQETQYF.

The chain uses TRBV5-6 and TRBJ1-2; D gene ambiguous. Germline V CDR1 and CDR2: SGHDT, YYEEEE. This CDR3 spans 13 amino acids. V was cut by 1 base and J by 8 bases, with 12 bases left in between. CDR3 sequence (DNA): TGTGCCAGCAGCTTGACAATGACAAGCGGCTACACCTTC. This sequence encodes CASSLTMTSGYTF. The whole variable domain, remainder taken from reference TRBV5-6 and TRBJ1-2, is DAGVTQSPTHLIKTRGQQVTLRCSPKSGHDTVSWYQQALGQGPQFIFQYYEEEERQRGNFPDRFSGHQFPNYSSELNVNALLLGDSALYLCASSLTMTSGYTFGSGTRLTVV.

The sample holds one count of this clone. The genes are TRBV18 and TRBJ2-7; D may be TRBD1 or TRBD2 (5 bases each). The CDR3 covers 15 residues. V was cut by 2 bases and J by 4 bases, with 15 bases left in between. From germline, CDR1 is KGHSH and CDR2 LQKENI. This chain's CDR3 is CASSPSAGTGYEQYF. The CDR3 region has the DNA TGTGCCAGCTCACCATCCGCCGGGACCGGGTACGAGCAGTACTTC. Filled out from reference TRBV18 and TRBJ2-7, the complete variable domain reads NAGVMQNPRHLVRRRGQEARLRCSPMKGHSHVYWYRQLPEEGLKFMVYLQKENIIDESGMPKERFSAEFPKEGPSILRIQQVVRGDSAAYFCASSPSAGTGYEQYFGPGTRLTVT.

The CDR3 here is CASSPRPYEQYF. The CDR3 DNA sequence: TGTGCCAGCAGCCCCCGTCCCTACGAGCAGTACTTC. J is TRBJ2-7 and V is TRBV7-9; D not certain. V was clipped by 5 bases and J by 2 bases, with 7 bases between them. CDR1 SEHNR and CDR2 FQNEAQ come from the germline V gene (reference sequence). There are 12 residues in the CDR3.

The chain has TRBV7-2 and TRBJ1-2; a possible D gene is TRBD1 (5 bases). The CDR3 covers 14 residues. Germline values: CDR1 SGHTA, CDR2 FQGNSA. V was trimmed by 5 bases and J by 4 bases, leaving 14 bases between them. The CDR3 DNA follows: TGTGCCAGCAGCGGGGCCCAGTTAGGCTATGGCTACACCTTC. Protein product: CASSGAQLGYGYTF.

The CDR3 region is CASSVTGTGVGDNEQFF. CDR3 nucleotide sequence: TGTGCCAGCAGCGTAACCGGGACAGGGGTAGGAGACAATGAGCAGTTCTTC. The V gene is TRBV9, the J gene TRBJ2-1; 10 bases map to TRBD1. Per germline, CDR1 SGDLS and CDR2 YYNGEE. V was clipped by 1 base and J by 5 bases; unmatched bases: 9. The CDR3 is 17 residues long.